This TCR beta chain was sequenced for a study of cytomegalovirus exposure and HLA in healthy donors. Study context: There were 117 million unique TCR beta sequences, drawn from 200 million or so T cells, in an earlier analysis. Study results and limitations: At a 0.05 false discovery rate, a later analysis found 18,000 or so TCR beta sequences to be associated with HLA alleles. Roughly even sequencing depth across donors was the assumption behind the presence/absence analyses. High specificity and sensitivity for cytomegalovirus status were reported for the classifier.

This PCR relied on a set of 60 Vbeta primers and 13 Jbeta primers. The assay was immunoSEQ multiplex PCR, and TCRdb's table has in-frame clones only and misses some. The sample has roughly 130,000 clones, around 66% seen once. Comments on this clone: Its antigen is still unknown.

This TCR was recovered from a man aged 18 to 30 in good health and CMV-seronegative. The sequenced material came from PBMCs.

CDR3 DNA sequence: TGTGCCAGCAGCCACGGGGGAACTGAAGCTTTCTTT. It codes for CASSHGGTEAFF. The chain employs TRBV16 and TRBJ1-1; D might be TRBD1 (5 bases). V was cut by 3 bases and J by 5 bases, with 7 bases left in between. This CDR3 is 12 amino acids long. Germline CDR1 reads KGHSY; CDR2 reads FQNENV.